These 2 T cell receptor beta chains were all obtained from the same sample, sequenced in a study of T cells after yellow fever vaccination. Each CDR3 protein is one row after TCRdb ran MiXCR on the 5' RACE reads. The sample consists of 80,000 to 100,000 distinct CDR3 sequences, approximately 6.3% of them appearing once. Sequencing used CD8+ T cells sorted from PBMCs, obtained 10 days after the yellow fever booster vaccination. These TCRs come from a young man who received the YFV17D yellow fever vaccine.

This clonotype has a handful of counts. The J gene is TRBJ1-1, the V gene TRBV7-9; D gene uncertain. The germline CDR1 and CDR2 sequences are SEHNR and FQNEAQ (reference sequence). V was shortened by 3 bases and J by 11 bases, with 7 bases between the two germline ends. This CDR3 region has 10 residues. This chain's CDR3 is CASSFPGAFF. The CDR3 nucleotides are TGTGCCAGCAGCTTCCCGGGGGCTTTCTTT.

Only a few counts were recorded for this clonotype. The chain couples TRBV3-2 to TRBJ1-3; the D call TRBD1 from the table was never checked on the DNA. TRBV3-2 is flagged as a pseudogene. CDR3 length equals 18 residues. CDR3 sequence reads: CASSPDVGQGPSGNTIYF. Here the CDR3 DNA reads TGTGCCAGCAGCCCCGACGTGGGACAGGGACCATCTGGAAACACCATATATTTT.